This passage covers 26 T cell receptor beta chains from one sample sequenced in a study of cytomegalovirus exposure and HLA in healthy donors. PCR employed 60 Vbeta and 13 Jbeta primers. The assay was immunoSEQ multiplex PCR, and TCRdb's table has in-frame clones only and misses some. The sample lists around 150,000 clones; 65% to 80% were seen once. Specimen: PBMCs. The receptors shown here come from a human donor in good health.

This sequence joins TRBV27 and TRBJ2-7, with TRBD1 identical over 8 bases. CDR3 length: 15 amino acids. J was trimmed by 5 bases and V by 0 bases; bases with no gene match: 6. Germline V gives CDR1 MNHEY, CDR2 SMNVEV (reference sequence). CDR3 region: CASSLSWTGNHEQYF. The DNA for the CDR3 is TGTGCCAGCAGTTTATCTTGGACAGGGAACCACGAGCAGTACTTC.

The chain links TRBV5-5 to TRBJ2-3; 7 bases are shared with TRBD1. Looked up from germline, CDR1 is SGHKS and CDR2 is YYEKEE (reference sequence). The junction had 12 bases not matched to a gene; V was cut back by 2 bases and J by 0 bases. CDR3 length: 18 amino acids. The CDR3 reads CASSFGLTGVQSTDTQYF. The CDR3 DNA reads TGTGCCAGCAGCTTTGGCCTCACAGGGGTGCAGAGCACAGATACGCAGTATTTT. Drawing the rest from reference TRBV5-5 and TRBJ2-3, the complete variable domain is DAGVTQSPTHLIKTRGQQVTLRCSPISGHKSVSWYQQVLGQGPQFIFQYYEKEERGRGNFPDRFSARQFPNYSSELNVNALLLGDSALYLCASSFGLTGVQSTDTQYFGPGTRLTVL.

This clone turned up a few times. V gene TRBV7-2 combines with J gene TRBJ2-1; TRBD2 agrees at 11 bases. The CDR3 has 15 residues. The trim removed 6 bases at V and 5 bases at J, leaving 6 bases unmatched. Germline CDR1 and CDR2: SGHTA and FQGNSA. CDR3 sequence: CASRPPGLADNEQFF. CDR3 DNA sequence: TGTGCCAGCAGACCCCCGGGACTAGCGGACAATGAGCAGTTCTTC.

This clone was seen once. CDR3 DNA sequence: TGTGCCAGCAGTCCAGGACAATACTACGAGCAGTACTTC. It yields the protein CASSPGQYYEQYF. This chain connects TRBV27 to TRBJ2-7; D may be TRBD1 (5 bases). CDR3 length: 13 residues. V dropped 5 bases and J dropped 3 bases, with 11 bases sitting between them. The germline V gene encodes CDR1 MNHEY and CDR2 SMNVEV (reference sequence).

The chain carries TRBV5-5 and TRBJ1-4; D is unclear. CDR1 SGHKS and CDR2 YYEKEE come from the germline V gene (reference sequence). The V end was cut by 1 base, the J end by 5 bases, with 12 bases between. This CDR3 region has 15 residues. The CDR3 DNA reads TGTGCCAGCAGCTTGTCTACGAAAGAAAATGAAAAACTGTTTTTT. As protein: CASSLSTKENEKLFF.

The genes are TRBV11-3 and TRBJ2-1; 12 bases match TRBD2. The CDR3 totals 17 residues. Germline V CDR1 and CDR2: SGHNT, YENEEA. The junction had 7 bases not matched to a gene; V was cut back by 3 bases and J by 4 bases. CDR3 in DNA: TGTGCCAGCAGCTTTATTCGGACTAGCGGGGTATACAATGAGCAGTTCTTC. It codes for CASSFIRTSGVYNEQFF. The full variable domain, its missing parts supplied by reference TRBV11-3 and TRBJ2-1, is EAGVVQSPRYKIIEKKQPVAFWCNPISGHNTLYWYLQNLGQGPELLIRYENEEAVDDSQLPKDRFSAERLKGVDSTLKIQPAELGDSAVYLCASSFIRTSGVYNEQFFGPGTRLTVL.

This chain joins TRBV6-6 and TRBJ1-5; 11 bases agree with TRBD1. The CDR3 has 15 residues. V shed 5 bases, J shed 7 bases, and the junction held 7 bases outside the gene matches. CDR1 MNHNY and CDR2 SVGAGI come from the germline V gene (reference sequence). CDR3 in amino acids: CASSPWTGGSQPQHF. DNA of the CDR3: TGTGCCAGCAGTCCTTGGACAGGGGGCAGCCAGCCCCAGCATTTT.

The genes are TRBV7-6 and TRBJ2-1; 10 nucleotides agree with TRBD2. The ends lost 1 base at V and 9 bases at J; junction bases unmatched: 9. In germline, CDR1 is SGHVS, CDR2 FNYEAQ. The CDR3 covers 16 residues. The CDR3 coding sequence is TGTGCCAGCAGCTTAGGTGGTTCTAGCGGGAGTTTTGAGCAGTTCTTC. This encodes CASSLGGSSGSFEQFF.

V usage is TRBV29-1 and J usage is TRBJ2-7; 9 bases are a match to TRBD2. The V and J ends lost 4 bases and 0 bases, in that order; junction bases with no gene match: 4. In germline, CDR1 is SQVTM, CDR2 ANQGSEA. The CDR3 spans 14 residues. The DNA for the CDR3 is TGCAGCGTTGGGGGACTAGCCAGCTCCTACGAGCAGTACTTC. Amino acid sequence: CSVGGLASSYEQYF.

The chain has TRBV5-5 and TRBJ2-7; 14 bases match TRBD2. The germline V gene encodes CDR1 SGHKS and CDR2 YYEKEE (reference sequence). The junction had 2 bases not matched to a gene; V was cut back by 0 bases and J by 3 bases. This CDR3 comprises 16 residues. The CDR3 DNA reads as TGTGCCAGCAGCTTGGCGGGACTAGCGGGAGACTACGAGCAGTACTTC. It codes for CASSLAGLAGDYEQYF.

In this sample, this clone turned up a few times. The V call is TRBV10-2, the J call TRBJ2-7; 10 positions match TRBD2. This CDR3 contains 16 residues. CDR1 is WSHSY and CDR2 is SAAADI in the germline V gene. Unmatched junction bases numbered 2, after V lost 0 bases and J lost 0 bases. The CDR3 here is CASSESPSGSSYEQYF. The CDR3 nucleotides are TGCGCCAGCAGTGAGTCGCCTAGCGGGAGCTCCTACGAGCAGTACTTC.

This sequence joins TRBV23-1 and TRBJ2-6; D may be TRBD1 (8 bases). TRBV23-1 has ORF status, its function being uncertain. The length of the CDR3 is 15 residues. V dropped 9 bases and J dropped 2 bases, with 14 bases sitting between them. The CDR3 nucleotides are TGCGCCAGAGATACAGGGGGGGCTGGGGCCAACGTCCTGACTTTC. Translating it yields CARDTGGAGANVLTF.

This clone was seen a handful of times. The chain is built from TRBV6-5 and TRBJ1-2; TRBD1 matches at 7 bases. The CDR3 loop spans 16 amino acids. V lost 0 bases to trimming and J lost 3 bases; unmatched junction nucleotides: 7. CDR1 MNHEY and CDR2 SVGAGI come from the germline V gene. The DNA of the CDR3 is TGTGCCAGCAGTTACTCGGGACAGTTAGAGGACTATGGCTACACCTTC. Translating gives CASSYSGQLEDYGYTF.

This chain connects TRBV25-1 to TRBJ2-7; the D gene is possibly TRBD2 (6 bases). The CDR3 is 14 residues long. The V and J ends lost 10 bases and 0 bases respectively, with 16 bases between them. The germline V gene encodes CDR1 MGHDK and CDR2 SYGVNS. This CDR3 reads CATVLGGASYEQYF. The CDR3 region has the DNA TGTGCCACTGTCCTGGGGGGAGCCTCCTACGAGCAGTACTTC.

This chain connects TRBV15 to TRBJ2-7; 8 positions match TRBD2. The CDR3 totals 17 residues. J was trimmed by 3 bases and V by 0 bases; bases with no gene match: 10. The V gene's germline CDR1 is LNHNV and CDR2 YYDKDF (reference sequence). CDR3 DNA sequence: TGTGCCACCAGCAGAGATCTGGCGGGAGGCGGGGACTACGAGCAGTACTTC. It codes for CATSRDLAGGGDYEQYF.

The chain is built from TRBV4-1 and TRBJ2-1; 10 positions match TRBD1. The V gene's germline CDR1 is MGHRA and CDR2 YSYEKL. The V segment lost 6 bases and the J segment 0 bases; nucleotides outside the gene matches: 17. The CDR3 has 20 amino acids. For the CDR3, the DNA is TGCGCCAGCAGACCACCGGGACAGGGGCCCCGGGGGGGCTCCTACAATGAGCAGTTCTTC. Translated: CASRPPGQGPRGGSYNEQFF.

This clone was detected only a few times. This rearrangement joins TRBV11-2 to TRBJ1-4; TRBD1 matches 8 bases. Unmatched junction bases numbered 8, after V lost 1 base and J lost 7 bases. The CDR3 is made up of 16 amino acids. The germline gives CDR1 SGHAT, CDR2 FQNNGV. Here the CDR3 reads CASSLARQGSIEKLFF. DNA of the CDR3: TGTGCCAGCAGCTTAGCCCGACAGGGGTCGATTGAAAAACTGTTTTTT.

The chain employs TRBV2 and TRBJ2-2; 9 nucleotides align to TRBD1. CDR1 and CDR2 (germline): SNHLY, FYNNEI. This CDR3 has 14 amino acids. The J segment lost 5 bases and the V segment lost 4 bases, leaving 2 bases of the junction unmatched. This chain's CDR3 is CASSGQGVTGELFF. CDR3 nucleotides: TGTGCCAGCAGTGGACAGGGGGTAACCGGGGAGCTGTTTTTT.

This chain links TRBV10-3 with TRBJ2-7; D might be TRBD2 (6 bases). V dropped 0 bases and J dropped 4 bases, with 16 bases sitting between them. Germline V CDR1 and CDR2: ENHRY, SYGVKD. This CDR3 is 16 amino acids long. CDR3 bases: TGTGCCATCAGTGAGTCGGGATTGGGAGGCCGGTACGAGCAGTACTTC. It encodes CAISESGLGGRYEQYF.

CDR3 sequence (DNA): TGTGCCAGCAGGACTAGCGGGCAAGAGACCCAGTACTTC. It yields the protein CASRTSGQETQYF. This chain joins TRBV5-8 and TRBJ2-5, with 10 bases lining up with TRBD2. After removal of 5 bases from V and 2 bases from J, the junction contained 0 bases not matched to a gene. CDR1 is SGHTS and CDR2 is YDEGEE in the germline V gene. The CDR3 runs 13 residues.

This chain connects TRBV19 to TRBJ2-6; 11 bases align to TRBD1. Trimming removed 6 bases from V and 1 base from J; junction bases left unmatched: 2. There are 16 residues in the CDR3. CDR1 LNHDA and CDR2 SQIVND come from the germline V gene (reference sequence). CDR3 amino acids: CASSRDRGSGANVLTF. CDR3 DNA sequence: TGTGCCAGTAGCCGGGACAGGGGGTCTGGGGCCAACGTCCTGACTTTC.

The genes are TRBV19 and TRBJ2-1, with D uncertain. Trimming shortened V by 1 base and J by 12 bases, and 16 bases separated the two germline ends. The CDR3 spans 14 residues. Germline lookup yields CDR1 LNHDA and CDR2 SQIVND (reference sequence). The CDR3 loop reads CASSIGALSNPQFF. CDR3 coding DNA: TGTGCCAGTAGTATAGGCGCCCTGTCAAACCCGCAGTTCTTC.

The chain uses TRBV11-3 and TRBJ1-4; D not resolved. Germline assignment: CDR1 SGHNT and CDR2 YENEEA. This CDR3 is built from 12 residues. The V gene lost 4 bases and the J gene lost 4 bases, with 4 bases spanning the gap. In DNA form, the CDR3 reads TGTGCCAGCAGCTCCCGTAATGAAAAACTGTTTTTT. Encoded protein: CASSSRNEKLFF.

The rearrangement uses TRBV6-1 and TRBJ2-1; 7 positions match TRBD1. The germline CDR1 and CDR2 sequences are MNHNS and SASEGT. V dropped 5 bases and J dropped 5; count of bases not matched to a gene: 3. This CDR3 contains 13 residues. The CDR3 coding sequence is TGTGCCAGCAGTCTAGACAGGGACAATGAGCAGTTCTTC. The encoded protein is CASSLDRDNEQFF.

The chain uses TRBV15 and TRBJ2-7; tentatively, D is TRBD1 (5 bases). This CDR3 has 14 residues. Trimming took 1 base from V and 0 from J, leaving 7 bases between them. Germline loops: CDR1 LNHNV, CDR2 YYDKDF (reference sequence). The CDR3 coding sequence is TGTGCCACCAGCAGAGGACAGAACTCCTACGAGCAGTACTTC. Its protein is CATSRGQNSYEQYF.

V usage is TRBV19 and J usage is TRBJ2-3, with TRBD1 identical over 8 bases. Germline CDR1 and CDR2: LNHDA and SQIVND (reference sequence). The CDR3 has 16 amino acids. J gave up 0 bases and V 5 bases, and 7 bases lay outside the gene matches. The CDR3 DNA follows: TGTGCCAGTAGTTTAAGGACAGGGACTAGCACAGATACGCAGTATTTT. Amino acids: CASSLRTGTSTDTQYF.